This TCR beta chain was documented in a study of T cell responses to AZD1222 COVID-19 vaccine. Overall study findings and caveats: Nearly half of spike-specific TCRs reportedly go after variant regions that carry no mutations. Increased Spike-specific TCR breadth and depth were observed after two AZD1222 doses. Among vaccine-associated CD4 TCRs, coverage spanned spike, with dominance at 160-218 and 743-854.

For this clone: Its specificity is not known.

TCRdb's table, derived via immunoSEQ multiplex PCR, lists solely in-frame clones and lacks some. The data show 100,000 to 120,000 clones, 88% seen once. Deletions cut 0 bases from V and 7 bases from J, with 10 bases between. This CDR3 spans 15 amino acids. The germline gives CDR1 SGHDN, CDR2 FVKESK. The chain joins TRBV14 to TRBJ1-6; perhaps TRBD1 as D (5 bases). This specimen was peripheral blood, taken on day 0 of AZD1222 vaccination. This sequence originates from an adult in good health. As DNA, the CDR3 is TGTGCCAGCAGCCAAGATACGAGACAGAATTCACCCCTCCACTTT. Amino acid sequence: CASSQDTRQNSPLHF.